Following are 26 T cell receptor beta chains from one sample sequenced in a study of T cells in localized non-small cell lung cancer. Repertoires were generated with immunoSEQ multiplex PCR, while TCRdb's copy carries only in-frame clones and drops some. The table shows 2,500 to 3,000 clones, with 26% occurring only once. The sample consisted of lung tumor tissue, taken before any cancer treatment. These receptors all come from a female donor at least 60 years old with stage I lung adenocarcinoma.

J is TRBJ2-7 and V is TRBV10-3; D is uncertain. The CDR3 consists of 17 residues. CDR1 is ENHRY and CDR2 is SYGVKD in the germline V gene. The ends were cut back, 2 bases at V and 3 bases at J, with 20 bases in the middle. CDR3 bases: TGTGCCATCAGTGAGGGTATAAGAAGAAACGAGTTCTACGAGCAGTACTTC. Amino acids: CAISEGIRRNEFYEQYF.

The gene calls are TRBV28 and TRBJ1-2; 7 nucleotides match TRBD1. J lost 8 bases, V lost 3 bases, and 9 bases had no gene match. CDR1 MDHEN and CDR2 SYDVKM come from the germline V gene. This CDR3 is built from 14 residues. In DNA form, the CDR3 reads TGTGCCAGCAGTTTCCTAGACAGGGTGAAAGGCTACACCTTC. This gives the protein CASSFLDRVKGYTF.

This clone was counted only a few times. J is TRBJ2-3 and V is TRBV7-6; 9 nucleotides align to TRBD2. The V segment lost 1 base and the J segment 4 bases; nucleotides outside the gene matches: 3. CDR3 length: 15 residues. In germline, CDR1 is SGHVS, CDR2 FNYEAQ. This CDR3 is CASSLGGGAADTQYF. CDR3 nucleotide sequence: TGTGCCAGCAGCTTAGGCGGGGGGGCGGCAGATACGCAGTATTTT. The whole variable domain, filled in from reference TRBV7-6 and TRBJ2-3, reads GAGVSQSPRYKVTKRGQDVALRCDPISGHVSLYWYRQALGQGPEFLTYFNYEAQQDKSGLPNDRFSAERPEGSISTLTIQRTEQRDSAMYRCASSLGGGAADTQYFGPGTRLTVL.

The chain couples TRBV19 to TRBJ1-3, with D perhaps matching TRBD1 (5 bases). V shed 8 bases and J shed 6 bases, with 17 bases lying between them. The CDR3 runs to 14 residues. Germline values: CDR1 LNHDA, CDR2 SQIVND (reference sequence). The CDR3 spells CASWDQGSENTIYF. Written as DNA, the CDR3 is TGTGCCAGTTGGGACCAGGGTAGCGAAAACACCATATATTTT. The full variable domain, in which reference TRBV19 and TRBJ1-3 provide the parts outside the CDR3, is DGGITQSPKYLFRKEGQNVTLSCEQNLNHDAMYWYRQDPGQGLRLIYYSQIVNDFQKGDIAEGYSVSREKKESFPLTVTSAQKNPTAFYLCASWDQGSENTIYFGEGSWLTVV.

This rearrangement joins TRBV29-1 to TRBJ2-7, with D maybe TRBD2 (6 bases). V shed 1 base and J shed 9 bases, with 16 bases lying between them. Per germline, CDR1 SQVTM and CDR2 ANQGSEA. The CDR3 totals 13 residues. The DNA for the CDR3 is TGCAGCGTTGAAGGAGACGGGAGTAAGGCGCAGTACTTC. Its protein is CSVEGDGSKAQYF.

The J gene is TRBJ1-5, the V gene TRBV19; no reliable D call. The V end lost 4 bases, the J end lost 11 bases, and 15 bases lay between the germline ends. This CDR3 has 13 residues. Germline CDR1 reads LNHDA; CDR2 reads SQIVND (reference sequence). The DNA for the CDR3 is TGTGCCAGTAGTAGGTCCCCAGCTGCAGCCCAGCATTTT. Amino acids: CASSRSPAAAQHF. The variable domain in full, completed from reference TRBV19 and TRBJ1-5, reads DGGITQSPKYLFRKEGQNVTLSCEQNLNHDAMYWYRQDPGQGLRLIYYSQIVNDFQKGDIAEGYSVSREKKESFPLTVTSAQKNPTAFYLCASSRSPAAAQHFGDGTRLSIL.

This rearrangement joins TRBV10-3 to TRBJ2-7, with 7 bases fitting TRBD1. Trimming removed 10 bases from V and 2 bases from J; junction bases left unmatched: 11. The CDR3 covers 14 residues. The germline V gene has CDR1 ENHRY and CDR2 SYGVKD. CDR3 coding DNA: TGTGCCACCCAGGCGCGACAGGGACCCTACGAGCAGTACTTC. Translated: CATQARQGPYEQYF.

This clone is large within its sample. The chain uses TRBV28 and TRBJ1-2, with 10 bases that match TRBD1. This CDR3 is 15 amino acids long. Germline CDR1 MDHEN, CDR2 SYDVKM. The V and J ends lost 6 bases and 5 bases, in that order; junction bases with no gene match: 9. The CDR3 sequence is CASRPQTGGRYGYTF. The CDR3 DNA reads TGTGCCAGCAGACCTCAGACAGGGGGCAGGTATGGCTACACCTTC.

This clone is labeled large (0.1 to 1%). V gene TRBV4-1 combines with J gene TRBJ2-7; D is possibly TRBD2 (6 bases). V was clipped by 3 bases and J by 4 bases, with 13 bases between them. The V gene's germline CDR1 is MGHRA and CDR2 YSYEKL. The CDR3 is made up of 14 amino acids. CDR3 loop: CASSQGLDNYEQYF. In DNA form, the CDR3 reads TGCGCCAGCAGCCAGGGACTGGACAATTACGAGCAGTACTTC.

The CDR3 region has the DNA TGTGCCAGCAGCCCCCGACGGGACCGCTTCTATGAGCAGTTCTTC. Protein product: CASSPRRDRFYEQFF. This sequence joins TRBV11-3 and TRBJ2-1; the D call may be TRBD1 or TRBD2 (5 bases each). The CDR3 loop spans 15 amino acids. Between the trimmed V and J ends, which lost 5 bases and 8 bases, there was a span of 19 bases. Germline V gene lookup returns CDR1 SGHNT and CDR2 YENEEA. Complete variable domain (other parts from reference TRBV11-3 and TRBJ2-1): EAGVVQSPRYKIIEKKQPVAFWCNPISGHNTLYWYLQNLGQGPELLIRYENEEAVDDSQLPKDRFSAERLKGVDSTLKIQPAELGDSAVYLCASSPRRDRFYEQFFGPGTRLTVL.

This clone has a single count. The chain couples TRBV19 to TRBJ2-2; the D gene could be TRBD1 or TRBD2 (5 bases each). CDR3 size: 15 residues. Trimming pared 6 bases from V and 7 bases from J, leaving 18 bases between. CDR1 is LNHDA and CDR2 is SQIVND in the germline V gene (reference sequence). The CDR3 sequence is CASSHQTLGDGELFF. The CDR3 DNA reads as TGTGCCAGTAGCCACCAGACCCTGGGGGACGGGGAGCTGTTTTTT.

By share, this clone counts as medium-sized. The junction departs from germline at one end; a sequencing error may be responsible. The chain recombines TRBV6-8 with TRBJ1-2; D might be TRBD1 (5 bases). CDR3 length equals 13 residues. From germline, CDR1 is MNHGY and CDR2 SAAAGT. The CDR3 DNA is TGTGCCATCAGTGGGGGGATTAACTATGGCTACACCTTC. Amino acids: CAISGGINYGYTF.

This clone was seen a few times. The rearrangement uses TRBV9 and TRBJ2-7, with D perhaps matching TRBD2 (6 bases). The CDR3 has 14 residues. CDR1 SGDLS and CDR2 YYNGEE come from the germline V gene. Trimming pared 1 base from V and 6 bases from J, leaving 14 bases between. CDR3 sequence reads: CASSVSMMEGEQYF. DNA for the CDR3: TGTGCCAGCAGCGTATCGATGATGGAGGGCGAGCAGTACTTC.

This clone was observed a handful of times. The rearrangement joins TRBV15 to TRBJ1-2, with TRBD1 as a possible D gene (6 bases). CDR1 and CDR2 from the germline V gene are LNHNV and YYDKDF (reference sequence). The CDR3 runs to 15 residues. Trimming left V 0 bases short and J 4 bases short, with 12 bases between. This CDR3 is CATSRDTQGSYGYTF. In DNA form, the CDR3 reads TGTGCCACCAGCAGAGATACCCAGGGGAGCTATGGCTACACCTTC.

V and J are TRBV19 and TRBJ2-2; TRBD2 agrees at 9 bases. The CDR3 length is 15 residues. Germline V gene data show CDR1 as LNHDA and CDR2 as SQIVND (reference sequence). With 5 bases clipped from V and 4 bases from J, the junction kept 5 bases outside the gene matches. Written as DNA, the CDR3 is TGTGCCAGTAGTGGCTTAGCGGGAGCCACCGGGGAGCTGTTTTTT. Translated, it gives CASSGLAGATGELFF.

This clone is labeled as large. The chain has TRBV9 and TRBJ2-7, with no clear D. CDR1 and CDR2 from the germline V gene are SGDLS and YYNGEE. Trimming pared 1 base from V and 7 bases from J, leaving 21 bases between. The CDR3 extends over 16 amino acids. The CDR3: CASSVTSKSLPMEQYF. CDR3 nucleotide sequence: TGTGCCAGCAGCGTAACGTCAAAAAGCCTCCCTATGGAGCAGTACTTC.

In this sample, this clone turned up a few times. The chain joins TRBV30 to TRBJ1-2; D uncertain. The CDR3 extends over 12 amino acids. Germline V CDR1 and CDR2: GTSNPN, SVGIG (reference sequence). V shed 2 bases and J shed 8 bases, with 12 bases lying between them. As DNA, the CDR3 is TGTGCCTGGAGTTCGTGGAGATCCGGCTACACCTTC. Protein sequence: CAWSSWRSGYTF.

The rearrangement joins TRBV28 to TRBJ2-5; 8 bases match TRBD1. Germline V gene data show CDR1 as MDHEN and CDR2 as SYDVKM. The length of the CDR3 is 16 residues. The junction had 12 bases not matched to a gene; V was cut back by 4 bases and J by 5 bases. This CDR3 is CASSSANRGAEETQYF. The CDR3 bases are TGTGCCAGCAGTTCCGCTAACAGGGGGGCGGAGGAGACCCAGTACTTC.

This chain connects TRBV28 to TRBJ2-7; TRBD2 is a possible D gene (6 bases). The CDR3 extends over 12 amino acids. V lost 5 bases, J lost 10 bases, and 15 bases lay in between. Germline CDR1 reads MDHEN; CDR2 reads SYDVKM. The CDR3 DNA follows: TGTGCCAGCAGTGCCCTGACTAGTTTTCAGTACTTC. This sequence encodes CASSALTSFQYF. Full variable domain (rest looked up from reference TRBV28 and TRBJ2-7): DVKVTQSSRYLVKRTGEKVFLECVQDMDHENMFWYRQDPGLGLRLIYFSYDVKMKEKGDIPEGYSVSREKKERFSLILESASTNQTSMYLCASSALTSFQYFGPGTRLTVT.

This rearrangement joins TRBV19 to TRBJ1-2, with TRBD1 matching 12 bases. CDR3 size: 17 residues. The V gene end was trimmed by 5 bases and the J gene end by 3 bases; junction bases not matched to a gene: 10. In germline, CDR1 is LNHDA, CDR2 SQIVND (reference sequence). CDR3 bases: TGTGCCAGTAGTGGAAGGGACAGGGGGCGCCCCGACTATGGCTACACCTTC. It codes for CASSGRDRGRPDYGYTF.

The V gene is TRBV5-1, the J gene TRBJ1-3, with a weak D call TRBD1 (5 bases). This CDR3 is 14 amino acids long. The V and J ends lost 9 bases and 0 bases respectively, with 13 bases between them. CDR1 is SGHRS and CDR2 is YFSETQ in the germline V gene. The CDR3 protein is CATSSGASGNTIYF. CDR3 DNA sequence: TGCGCCACCTCGTCTGGGGCCTCTGGAAACACCATATATTTT.

The chain has TRBV19 and TRBJ2-1; TRBD1 agrees at 11 bases. V was pared by 9 bases and J by 7 bases, with 5 bases of the junction left unmatched. Germline V gives CDR1 LNHDA, CDR2 SQIVND (reference sequence). The CDR3 contains 13 residues. The CDR3 loop is CASSRDRGNEQFF. Written as DNA, the CDR3 is TGTGCCAGCTCCCGGGACAGGGGGAATGAGCAGTTCTTC.

This clone was counted only a few times. The chain employs TRBV6-8 and TRBJ2-1; 9 nucleotides line up with TRBD2. Germline CDR1 reads MNHGY; CDR2 reads SAAAGT. The CDR3 has 15 amino acids. Trimming removed 5 bases from V and 10 bases from J; junction bases left unmatched: 12. The CDR3 sequence: CASSRGRRGGNEQFF. The CDR3 coding sequence is TGTGCCAGCAGTAGGGGTAGGCGGGGGGGCAACGAGCAGTTCTTC.

This clone has a handful of counts. This chain links TRBV11-3 with TRBJ1-1; no reliable D call. The CDR3 runs 15 residues. CDR1 is SGHNT and CDR2 is YENEEA in the germline V gene. V was pared by 3 bases and J by 1 base, with 12 bases between. The CDR3 here is CASSLAAERNTEAFF. The CDR3 DNA follows: TGTGCCAGCAGCTTGGCGGCAGAAAGGAACACTGAAGCTTTCTTT.

V gene TRBV11-3 combines with J gene TRBJ1-1; maybe TRBD1 (5 bases). This CDR3 is 15 amino acids long. V was trimmed by 4 bases and J by 2 bases, leaving 14 bases between them. Germline CDR1 SGHNT, CDR2 YENEEA. CDR3 sequence: CASSSSGTANTEAFF. CDR3 in DNA: TGTGCCAGCAGCTCTTCCGGGACGGCAAACACTGAAGCTTTCTTT.

This clone was seen more than once but under ten times. This sequence joins TRBV11-3 and TRBJ2-7; tentatively, D is TRBD1 (5 bases). This CDR3 contains 14 residues. V gave up 5 bases and J gave up 7 bases, with 18 bases separating them. Germline V CDR1 and CDR2: SGHNT, YENEEA. Here the CDR3 DNA reads TGTGCCAGCAGCCAGGGCAGGGTCTCGCGGGAGCAGTACTTC. Protein: CASSQGRVSREQYF. Based on the CDR3 plus reference TRBV11-3 and TRBJ2-7, the full variable domain is EAGVVQSPRYKIIEKKQPVAFWCNPISGHNTLYWYLQNLGQGPELLIRYENEEAVDDSQLPKDRFSAERLKGVDSTLKIQPAELGDSAVYLCASSQGRVSREQYFGPGTRLTVT.